This T cell receptor (beta chain) was found in a study of cytomegalovirus exposure and HLA in healthy donors. Germline loops: CDR1 SQVTM, CDR2 ANQGSEA. Trimming left V 3 bases short and J 0 bases short, with 11 bases between. This CDR3 is 14 amino acids long. Assay: immunoSEQ multiplex PCR; the TCRdb copy retains only in-frame clones and omits some. The table shows approximately 160,000 clones, with about 90% occurring only once. The rearrangement uses TRBV29-1 and TRBJ1-2, with D possibly TRBD1 on 5 matching bases. The sequenced sample consisted of PBMCs. This sequence originates from a woman between 18 and 29 years old in good health and CMV-seropositive. This chain's CDR3 is CSVESRAANYGYTF. In DNA, the CDR3 is TGCAGCGTTGAGTCCAGGGCTGCTAACTATGGCTACACCTTC.